Here is one T cell receptor (beta chain) with its context. V lost 7 bases to trimming and J lost 6 bases, with 10 bases between them. The CDR3 spans 11 residues. The data originate from a study of T cells in Graves' hyperthyroidism and ophthalmopathy. The CDR3 regions of TCR beta were amplified from RNA transcripts. Initially, a first-round RT-PCR of the TCR CDR3 employed the HTBI primer set. Via MiXCR, TCRdb re-called the multiplex PCR reads, giving one row per CDR3 protein. The data show roughly 380,000 distinct CDR3 sequences, roughly 18% seen once. The study left out patients who had uncontrolled infection, other autoimmune disease, pregnancy or lactation.

The rearrangement uses TRBV12-3 or TRBV12-4 and TRBJ2-7, with D perhaps TRBD2 (6 bases). The specimen was blood. This TCR was sampled from a woman aged 40 to 55 with Graves' ophthalmopathy. The CDR3 DNA follows: TGTGCCAGCACCCTCGGGGGCGAGCAGTACTTC. Residues: CASTLGGEQYF.